Below are 25 T cell receptor beta chains sequenced from a single sample in a study of blood T cell repertoires in COVID-19. Here immunoSEQ multiplex PCR was the method, and the copy in TCRdb shows in-frame clones only, minus some. The data contain 250,000 to 350,000 clones, 85% to 90% of them singletons. Sequencing used peripheral blood. The receptors originated from a woman aged 50 to 65 with active or convalescent COVID-19.

With regard to this clone: The same CDR3 arises from other DNA sequences in this sample as well. The rearrangement links TRBV2 to TRBJ1-5; no clear D gene. Per the germline V gene, CDR1 is SNHLY and CDR2 is FYNNEI. The CDR3 contains 13 residues. V lost 4 bases and J lost 4, with 8 bases in between. The CDR3 sequence is CASSGTGNQPQHF. The CDR3 bases are TGTGCCAGCAGTGGGACGGGGAATCAGCCCCAGCATTTT.

The chain uses TRBV6-2 or TRBV6-3 and TRBJ1-5; TRBD1 matches at 7 bases. The germline V gene has CDR1 MNHEY and CDR2 SVGEGT. Trimming cost V 4 bases and J 2 bases; bases outside gene matches: 5. The CDR3 consists of 15 residues. CDR3 DNA: TGTGCCAGCAGTTTCCAGGGGGAGGGCAATCAGCCCCAGCATTTT. It yields the protein CASSFQGEGNQPQHF.

The chain combines TRBV19 with TRBJ2-7; 11 bases match TRBD2. There are 18 residues in the CDR3. Trimming removed 4 bases from V and 4 bases from J; junction bases left unmatched: 15. Germline V gene sequence: CDR1 LNHDA, CDR2 SQIVND (reference sequence). CDR3 protein: CASSTGTSGLVNPYEQYF. In DNA form, the CDR3 reads TGTGCCAGTAGTACCGGGACTAGCGGATTAGTAAACCCGTACGAGCAGTACTTC.

The chain joins TRBV6-2 or TRBV6-3 to TRBJ2-6; 7 nucleotides line up with TRBD1. Per the germline V gene, CDR1 is MNHEY and CDR2 is SVGEGT. CDR3 length: 16 residues. The trim removed 4 bases at V and 0 bases at J, leaving 3 bases unmatched. In DNA, the CDR3 is TGTGCCAGCAGTTGGGGACAGTACTCTGGGGCCAACGTCCTGACTTTC. Translating it yields CASSWGQYSGANVLTF.

V usage is TRBV29-1 and J usage is TRBJ2-5, with a possible D match to TRBD2 (5 bases). CDR1 and CDR2 from the germline V gene are SQVTM and ANQGSEA. The V and J ends lost 8 bases and 3 bases respectively, with 13 bases between them. The CDR3 is 12 residues long. The CDR3 nucleotides read TGCAGCACCGCGGGCGGAGAAGAGACCCAGTACTTC. Translating gives CSTAGGEETQYF.

This clone is a singleton in its sample. This chain connects TRBV6-5 to TRBJ2-3, with D possibly TRBD2 on 5 matching bases. The CDR3 covers 13 residues. The V gene's germline CDR1 is MNHEY and CDR2 SVGAGI. Trimming pared 9 bases from V and 4 bases from J, leaving 14 bases between. The CDR3 here is CARSLGVADTQYF. The CDR3 DNA reads TGTGCCAGATCCCTCGGGGTTGCAGATACGCAGTATTTT.

This chain uses TRBV2 with TRBJ2-1; 7 positions agree with TRBD1. This CDR3 region has 14 residues. In germline, CDR1 is SNHLY, CDR2 FYNNEI. V lost 6 bases and J lost 6; bases outside the gene matches: 8. The DNA of the CDR3 is TGTGCCAGCAGCGCGACAGGGAGCGGCAATGAGCAGTTCTTC. Its protein is CASSATGSGNEQFF.

V is TRBV4-2 and J is TRBJ2-1; D is ambiguous. This CDR3 contains 16 residues. Germline assignment: CDR1 LGHNA and CDR2 YNFKEQ. Trimming took off 0 bases at V and 0 bases at J, with 9 bases between the two ends. CDR3 sequence (DNA): TGTGCCAGCAGCCAAGACACTGGCGGCTCCTACAATGAGCAGTTCTTC. It encodes CASSQDTGGSYNEQFF.

The chain has TRBV10-3 and TRBJ2-7; 9 nucleotides agree with TRBD2. Germline assignment: CDR1 ENHRY and CDR2 SYGVKD. Trimming removed 8 bases from V and 1 base from J; junction bases left unmatched: 9. CDR3 length equals 15 residues. The CDR3 DNA follows: TGTGCCATCCGCGGGGGGGACAGCGGATCCTACGAGCAGTACTTC. Translated: CAIRGGDSGSYEQYF.

The chain links TRBV11-2 to TRBJ2-2, with D possibly TRBD2 on 6 matching bases. Germline CDR1 is SGHAT and CDR2 is FQNNGV. This CDR3 contains 15 residues. The V gene lost 2 bases and the J gene lost 6 bases, with 13 bases spanning the gap. Here the CDR3 reads CASSLSTGVAGELFF. CDR3 in DNA: TGTGCCAGCAGCTTATCGACGGGAGTGGCCGGGGAGCTGTTTTTT.

V and J are TRBV7-2 and TRBJ2-7, with TRBD2 identical over 8 bases. CDR3 length equals 16 residues. From germline, CDR1 is SGHTA and CDR2 FQGNSA. J lost 2 bases, V lost 5 bases, and 11 bases had no gene match. CDR3 nucleotide sequence: TGTGCCAGCAGCCAAAGACCGGGACTAGGACCCTACGAGCAGTACTTC. Translated, it gives CASSQRPGLGPYEQYF.

CDR3 bases: TGCAGCGTTAAGCCCCAGGGGGCGCCCCAAGAGACCCAGTACTTC. Its protein product is CSVKPQGAPQETQYF. The J gene is TRBJ2-5, the V gene TRBV29-1, with TRBD1 identical over 8 bases. This CDR3 comprises 15 residues. The germline CDR1 and CDR2 sequences are SQVTM and ANQGSEA. J gave up 1 base and V 5 bases, and 9 bases lay outside the gene matches.

The V gene is TRBV12-3 or TRBV12-4, the J gene TRBJ2-7; D call uncertain. V was cut by 3 bases and J by 3 bases, with 3 bases left in between. The CDR3 is made up of 11 amino acids. CDR3 nucleotide sequence: TGTGCCAGCAGTTTCTACTACGAGCAGTACTTC. Its protein product is CASSFYYEQYF.

The chain carries TRBV4-2 and TRBJ1-5; the match to TRBD1 covers 11 bases. Germline V CDR1 and CDR2: LGHNA, YNFKEQ. J gave up 1 base and V 3 bases, and 8 bases lay outside the gene matches. This CDR3 is built from 18 residues. In DNA, the CDR3 is TGTGCCAGCAGCCACTGGACAGGGGGCAGTTGGAGCAATCAGCCCCAGCATTTT. Its protein is CASSHWTGGSWSNQPQHF.

This clone appeared once. The chain recombines TRBV6-4 with TRBJ2-1, with TRBD2 as a possible D gene (5 bases). V lost 4 bases and J 10 bases, leaving 17 bases between the germline ends. This CDR3 has 14 amino acids. Per germline, CDR1 MRHNA and CDR2 SNTAGT. CDR3 region: CASSALPRGREQFF. CDR3 sequence (DNA): TGTGCCAGCAGTGCCCTTCCCCGAGGGCGAGAGCAGTTCTTC.

This clone occurred a few times. Within the sample, other DNA sequences also encode this same CDR3. CDR3 nucleotides: TGTGCCAGCAGCTTAGCCCAGGTCTCTGGAAACACCATATATTTT. It encodes CASSLAQVSGNTIYF. The V and J genes are TRBV7-2 and TRBJ1-3; D uncertain. Germline loops: CDR1 SGHTA, CDR2 FQGNSA. The CDR3 is made up of 15 amino acids. V lost 0 bases and J lost 0, with 6 bases in between.

The rearrangement uses TRBV28 and TRBJ1-2; D possibly corresponds to TRBD1 (5 bases). This CDR3 has 13 amino acids. V lost 4 bases and J 4 bases, leaving 10 bases between the germline ends. Per germline, CDR1 MDHEN and CDR2 SYDVKM. CDR3 in DNA: TGTGCCAGCAGTTATCAACAGGCCTATGGCTACACCTTC. Amino acid sequence: CASSYQQAYGYTF.

Notes on this clone: The same CDR3 arises from other DNA sequences in this sample as well. The rearrangement uses TRBV5-4 and TRBJ1-1; tentative D call: TRBD1 (6 bases). The CDR3 length is 18 residues. V was shortened by 0 bases and J by 0 bases, with 18 bases between the two germline ends. Germline CDR1 SGHNT, CDR2 YYREEE (reference sequence). The CDR3: CASSLDLQGPLMNTEAFF. DNA of the CDR3: TGTGCCAGCAGCTTGGACTTACAGGGTCCACTAATGAACACTGAAGCTTTCTTT.

A remark on this clone: This specimen includes other DNA sequences encoding the same CDR3. This sequence joins TRBV7-2 and TRBJ2-1; 10 positions match TRBD1. The CDR3 is 15 residues long. Germline lookup yields CDR1 SGHTA and CDR2 FQGNSA. V was pared by 3 bases and J by 4 bases, with 3 bases of the junction left unmatched. The CDR3 loop reads CASSLDRGSYNEQFF. The CDR3 DNA follows: TGTGCCAGCAGCTTGGACAGGGGGAGTTACAATGAGCAGTTCTTC.

This chain joins TRBV28 and TRBJ1-5; a weak D match, TRBD1 (5 bases). V was shortened by 4 bases and J by 4 bases, with 17 bases between the two germline ends. The germline CDR1 and CDR2 sequences are MDHEN and SYDVKM. This CDR3 is 16 amino acids long. The CDR3 nucleotides read TGTGCCAGCAGTTACAATCCTTGGAGGGGTAATCAGCCCCAGCATTTT. It translates to CASSYNPWRGNQPQHF.

V is TRBV4-2 and J is TRBJ1-1; tentatively, D is TRBD1 (5 bases). The germline gives CDR1 LGHNA, CDR2 YNFKEQ. The CDR3 contains 13 residues. Trimming removed 6 bases from V and 4 bases from J, with 12 bases in between. The CDR3 DNA sequence: TGTGCCAGCAGATCCATAGGGGTCACTGAAGCTTTCTTT. Translating it yields CASRSIGVTEAFF.

The CDR3 sequence: CASSLKPLNQPQHF. The CDR3 DNA reads TGTGCCAGCAGCTTGAAACCGCTAAATCAGCCCCAGCATTTT. The chain is built from TRBV5-8 and TRBJ1-5; D unresolved. Trimming shortened V by 1 base and J by 4 bases, and 9 bases separated the two germline ends. Germline V gene lookup returns CDR1 SGHTS and CDR2 YDEGEE. The CDR3 has 14 amino acids.

This chain joins TRBV7-2 and TRBJ1-2; D might be TRBD1 (5 bases). The CDR3 loop spans 13 amino acids. Germline assignment: CDR1 SGHTA and CDR2 FQGNSA. CDR3 sequence reads: CALLQGSNYGYTF. The CDR3 DNA sequence: TGTGCGCTCCTTCAGGGATCGAACTATGGCTACACCTTC. Variable domain in full (rest from reference TRBV7-2 and TRBJ1-2): GAGVSQSPSNKVTEKGKDVELRCDPISGHTALYWYRQSLGQGLEFLIYFQGNSAPDKSGLPSDRFSAERTGGSVSTLTIQRTQQEDSAVYLCALLQGSNYGYTFGSGTRLTVV.

V usage is TRBV28 and J usage is TRBJ2-7; a weak D match, TRBD2 (5 bases). V lost 9 bases and J 2 bases, leaving 14 bases between the germline ends. This CDR3 is 13 amino acids long. Germline loops: CDR1 MDHEN, CDR2 SYDVKM. The CDR3 region has the DNA TGTGCCAGTGGTGGACTGGCCCCCTACGAGCAGTACTTC. It specifies CASGGLAPYEQYF.

The CDR3 DNA follows: TGTGCCAGCAGCCCCGAAGGCGGGGTGGGTCGGCCAAGTAATGAGCAGTTCTTC. This encodes CASSPEGGVGRPSNEQFF. The gene calls are TRBV11-3 and TRBJ2-1, with D possibly being TRBD2 (6 bases). V lost 5 bases and J lost 7, with 27 bases in between. This CDR3 contains 18 residues. The germline gives CDR1 SGHNT, CDR2 YENEEA.